One and the same sample provided the 16 T cell receptor beta chains below, sequenced in a study of identical twins. TCRdb independently ran MiXCR on the 5' RACE reads; one entry per CDR3 protein. The sample includes about 520,000 distinct CDR3 sequences, roughly a fifth of them seen just once. The same specimen was also included in a second study, on T cells expressing NK-cell markers.

The specimen sequenced was CD4+ T cells sorted from blood. The source is a woman under 30 in good health.

This clonotype was found many times. V usage is TRBV29-1 and J usage is TRBJ2-5; D ambiguous. The germline V and J ends were trimmed by 7 bases and 2 bases, with 14 bases remaining between them. The CDR3 is made up of 13 amino acids. CDR1 SQVTM and CDR2 ANQGSEA come from the germline V gene. The chain's CDR3 is CSASLSGQETQYF. The CDR3 DNA reads as TGCAGCGCCAGTCTAAGTGGTCAAGAGACCCAGTACTTC.

This clonotype was counted between two and nine times. The chain combines TRBV5-6 with TRBJ2-3, with 10 bases lining up with TRBD1. This CDR3 has 16 residues. Germline lookup yields CDR1 SGHDT and CDR2 YYEEEE. V shed 2 bases and J 2 bases; nucleotides not matched to a gene: 5. The DNA of the CDR3 is TGTGCCAGCAGCTTAGACAGGGGGCGCGACACAGATACGCAGTATTTT. Protein product: CASSLDRGRDTDTQYF.

This clonotype was detected only a few times. V and J are TRBV7-2 and TRBJ2-1; D gene unclear. The CDR3 sequence is 15 residues long. V dropped 1 base and J dropped 2 bases, with 9 bases sitting between them. CDR1 and CDR2 from the germline V gene are SGHTA and FQGNSA. The CDR3 here is CASSLGPETYNEQFF. The CDR3 region has the DNA TGTGCCAGCAGCTTAGGGCCGGAAACCTACAATGAGCAGTTCTTC.

A few counts support this clonotype. The chain employs TRBV5-1 and TRBJ1-6; D gene unclear. The CDR3 is 13 residues long. V was shortened by 4 bases and J by 12 bases, with 14 bases between the two germline ends. Germline V gives CDR1 SGHRS, CDR2 YFSETQ. The CDR3 region is CASSGSEDGPLHF. CDR3 sequence (DNA): TGCGCCAGCAGCGGGTCGGAGGATGGACCCCTCCACTTT.

The chain is built from TRBV24-1 and TRBJ2-3; TRBD1 agrees at 9 bases. The CDR3 totals 17 residues. The trim removed 4 bases at V and 3 bases at J, leaving 10 bases unmatched. Per the germline V gene, CDR1 is KGHDR and CDR2 is SFDVKD. The CDR3 protein is CATSDPTQGAQTDTQYF. The CDR3 DNA reads as TGTGCCACCAGTGACCCTACACAGGGGGCGCAAACAGATACGCAGTATTTT.

This rearrangement joins TRBV3-1 to TRBJ2-1, with unresolved D. This CDR3 comprises 13 residues. The V gene's germline CDR1 is LGHDT and CDR2 YNNKEL (reference sequence). Trimming stripped 2 bases from V and 8 bases from J, with 10 bases between. The CDR3 protein is CASSQLSVDEQFF. CDR3 sequence (DNA): TGTGCCAGCAGCCAATTGTCAGTCGATGAGCAGTTCTTC.

The chain carries TRBV5-8 and TRBJ2-2; D is unresolved. There are 13 residues in the CDR3. The germline V gene encodes CDR1 SGHTS and CDR2 YDEGEE. Trimming removed 3 bases at V and 2 bases at J, with 5 bases between. The CDR3 bases are TGTGCCAGCAGCTCCTACAACACCGGGGAGCTGTTTTTT. Protein: CASSSYNTGELFF.

This clonotype came up a few times. This chain connects TRBV12-3 or TRBV12-4 to TRBJ1-6, with D possibly being TRBD1 (5 bases). Trimming took 3 bases from V and 10 from J, leaving 13 bases between them. This CDR3 is built from 14 residues. DNA for the CDR3: TGTGCCAGCAGTTTTAACTGGGGGAACTCACCCCTCCACTTT. This gives the protein CASSFNWGNSPLHF.

The gene calls are TRBV7-2 and TRBJ2-7, with TRBD2 matching over 11 bases. Germline loops: CDR1 SGHTA, CDR2 FQGNSA. The J segment lost 4 bases and the V segment lost 1 base, leaving 3 bases of the junction unmatched. This CDR3 comprises 15 residues. The CDR3 reads CASSLGSSGGYEQYF. DNA of the CDR3: TGTGCCAGCAGCTTAGGCTCTAGCGGGGGGTACGAGCAGTACTTC.

The chain has TRBV12-3 or TRBV12-4 and TRBJ1-4; possibly TRBD1 for D (5 bases). The CDR3 totals 14 residues. Deletions cut 5 bases from V and 5 bases from J, with 12 bases between. The CDR3 here is CASSLGLQNEKLFF. The CDR3, as DNA: TGTGCCAGCAGTCTGGGACTGCAGAATGAAAAACTGTTTTTT.

This clonotype showed up many times. The chain uses TRBV12-3 or TRBV12-4 and TRBJ2-1; D might be TRBD2 (6 bases). The germline V and J ends were trimmed by 3 bases and 15 bases, with 12 bases remaining between them. The CDR3 consists of 11 residues. The CDR3 is CASSFGGLPFF. CDR3 nucleotides: TGTGCCAGCAGTTTCGGGGGACTCCCGTTCTTC.

J is TRBJ2-5 and V is TRBV6-1; possibly TRBD1 or TRBD2 for D (5 bases each). Trimming left V 2 bases short and J 7 bases short, with 14 bases between. This CDR3 spans 14 amino acids. CDR1 and CDR2 (germline): MNHNS, SASEGT. CDR3 sequence reads: CASSERWDGGTQYF. Written as DNA, the CDR3 is TGTGCCAGCAGTGAAAGGTGGGACGGCGGGACCCAGTACTTC.

At least ten counts were recorded for this clonotype. This rearrangement joins TRBV5-1 to TRBJ1-2; D gene ambiguous. CDR1 is SGHRS and CDR2 is YFSETQ in the germline V gene. With 0 bases removed from V and 8 bases from J, the gap between germline ends came to 14 bases. The CDR3 has 14 amino acids. This CDR3 is CASSLVLGKGGYTF. The CDR3 DNA reads as TGCGCCAGCAGCTTGGTTCTGGGCAAAGGGGGCTACACCTTC.

This clonotype showed up just a few times. V and J are TRBV5-1 and TRBJ1-2; D is uncertain. V lost 0 bases and J 4 bases, leaving 10 bases between the germline ends. This CDR3 region has 14 residues. CDR1 is SGHRS and CDR2 is YFSETQ in the germline V gene. The CDR3 sequence is CASSLAGFGYGYTF. The CDR3 DNA follows: TGCGCCAGCAGCTTGGCGGGGTTTGGCTATGGCTACACCTTC.

The chain combines TRBV6-1 with TRBJ2-1; 12 bases fit TRBD1. Germline V gene data show CDR1 as MNHNS and CDR2 as SASEGT. The V and J ends lost 3 bases and 7 bases, in that order; junction bases with no gene match: 4. CDR3 length: 15 amino acids. The CDR3 is CASSEMGQGANEQFF. DNA of the CDR3: TGTGCCAGCAGTGAGATGGGACAGGGGGCAAATGAGCAGTTCTTC.

This clonotype was counted a few times. The rearrangement uses TRBV20-1 and TRBJ2-2; D remains unclear. The germline V gene encodes CDR1 DFQATT and CDR2 SNEGSKA (reference sequence). V was pared by 7 bases and J by 11 bases, with 14 bases between. The CDR3 contains 11 residues. CDR3 sequence: CSVGPAYELFF. The CDR3 DNA is TGCAGTGTCGGGCCGGCCTACGAGCTGTTTTTT.